A selection of T cell receptor beta chains follows, all from one sample in a study of CD8 T cells in Susac syndrome. TCRdb re-derived calls from the immunoSEQ multiplex PCR reads in MiXCR, one entry per CDR3 protein. The sample lists roughly 250,000 distinct CDR3 sequences, roughly 95% occurring once. The sample consisted of CD4+ T cells from PBMCs. The receptors were gathered from a human donor with Susac syndrome. Each CDR3 is given with its conserved first and last residue. The D gene is left open where the match is weak. A clone size is listed for some rows: how often the clone was seen (once, few, many), or a class if it is expanded.

V: TRBV14; size: NA; D: NA; J: TRBJ2-1; CDR3: CASTPGLRGTYNEQFF; DNA: TGTGCCAGCACCCCCGGTCTACGGGGGACCTACAATGAGCAGTTCTTC
V: TRBV7-9; size: NA; D: NA; J: TRBJ1-2; CDR3: CASTRGEGFGTF; DNA: TGTGCCAGCACCCGCGGGGAGGGGTTTGGCACCTTC
V: TRBV20-1; size: NA; D: NA; J: TRBJ1-1; CDR3: CSARWQGRNTEAFF; DNA: TGCAGTGCTAGATGGCAGGGGAGGAACACTGAAGCTTTCTTT
V: TRBV6-1; size: NA; D: NA; J: TRBJ2-1; CDR3: CASTLFGSRHEQFF; DNA: TGTGCCAGCACTCTCTTCGGGAGTAGACATGAGCAGTTCTTC
V: TRBV30; size: NA; D: NA; J: TRBJ1-1; CDR3: CAWSAHLVGNTEAFF; DNA: TGTGCCTGGAGTGCTCACTTAGTAGGGAACACTGAAGCTTTCTTT
V: TRBV13; size: NA; D: NA; J: TRBJ2-2; CDR3: CASTPGEDYTGELFF; DNA: TGTGCCAGCACCCCTGGGGAGGACTACACCGGGGAGCTGTTTTTT
V: TRBV5-6; size: NA; D: NA; J: TRBJ2-7; CDR3: CASSWDPLRPGPYEQYF; DNA: TGTGCCAGCAGCTGGGACCCTCTCCGTCCGGGGCCCTACGAGCAGTACTTC
V: TRBV19; size: once; D: NA; J: TRBJ1-1; CDR3: CASSKGDHDNTEAFF; DNA: TGTGCCAGTAGTAAGGGAGACCACGACAACACTGAAGCTTTCTTT
V: TRBV29-1; size: NA; D: NA; J: TRBJ1-1; CDR3: CSADRYTEAFF; DNA: TGCAGCGCCGACAGGTATACTGAAGCTTTCTTT
V: TRBV7-9; size: NA; D: TRBD2; J: TRBJ2-3; CDR3: CASGLALGTDTQYF; DNA: TGTGCCAGCGGACTAGCGCTCGGGACAGATACGCAGTATTTT
V: TRBV6-5; size: once; D: NA; J: TRBJ2-1; CDR3: CASSYSMVEGYNEQFF; DNA: TGTGCCAGCAGTTACTCGATGGTTGAGGGATACAATGAGCAGTTCTTC
V: TRBV10-3; size: NA; D: TRBD2; J: TRBJ2-3; CDR3: CATTTTGLNTDTQYF; DNA: TGTGCCACGACAACAACGGGACTAAACACAGATACGCAGTATTTT
V: TRBV7-9; size: once; D: TRBD1; J: TRBJ2-7; CDR3: CASSSGQGVGEQYF; DNA: TGTGCCAGCAGCTCGGGACAGGGAGTAGGAGAGCAGTACTTC
V: TRBV4-1; size: NA; D: NA; J: TRBJ2-5; CDR3: CASSQLDYQETQYF; DNA: TGCGCCAGCAGCCAATTGGACTACCAAGAGACCCAGTACTTC
V: TRBV10-2; size: NA; D: TRBD2; J: TRBJ2-7; CDR3: CASSETSGTPYEQYF; DNA: TGCGCCAGCAGTGAGACTAGCGGGACCCCCTACGAGCAGTACTTC
V: TRBV5-4; size: NA; D: NA; J: TRBJ2-3; CDR3: CASSLPSFGPDTQYF; DNA: TGTGCCAGCAGCTTGCCTAGCTTTGGGCCAGATACGCAGTATTTT
V: TRBV30; size: NA; D: NA; J: TRBJ2-3; CDR3: CAWSTSPDTQYF; DNA: TGTGCCTGGAGTACGTCCCCAGATACGCAGTATTTT
V: TRBV7-3; size: NA; D: NA; J: TRBJ2-1; CDR3: CASSLMGNEQFF; DNA: TGTGCCAGCAGCTTAATGGGCAATGAGCAGTTCTTC
V: TRBV29-1; size: NA; D: TRBD2; J: TRBJ2-1; CDR3: CSVAGLAGVSSIYEQFF; DNA: TGCAGCGTTGCGGGGCTAGCGGGAGTATCCTCAATTTATGAGCAGTTCTTC
V: TRBV7-8; size: NA; D: TRBD2; J: TRBJ2-7; CDR3: CASRAVRGAYEQYF; DNA: TGTGCCAGCAGAGCGGTCCGGGGGGCCTACGAGCAGTACTTC
V: TRBV12-3/TRBV12-4; size: NA; D: NA; J: TRBJ2-2; CDR3: CASSLGAVNTGELFF; DNA: TGTGCCAGCAGTTTAGGGGCGGTAAACACCGGGGAGCTGTTTTTT
V: TRBV15; size: once; D: NA; J: TRBJ2-1; CDR3: CATSRDWAQGREQFF; DNA: TGTGCCACCAGCAGAGATTGGGCCCAGGGTCGTGAGCAGTTCTTC
V: TRBV6-5; size: NA; D: NA; J: TRBJ2-1; CDR3: CASGNNEGNEQFF; DNA: TGTGCCAGCGGGAACAACGAGGGCAATGAGCAGTTCTTC